This entry describes one T cell receptor (beta chain). The antigen remains unidentified. This sample stems from a study of T cell repertoires in aging, cancer and after chemotherapy. Study outcomes and limitations: Median generation probability rose over the chemotherapy interval in each cancer cohort, suggesting rebound thymic output.

TRB rearrangements spanning V, D and J were amplified using mixed TRB-A/B primers. TCRdb itself ran the multiplex PCR reads through MiXCR, one entry per CDR3 protein. The sample carries around 2,000 distinct CDR3 sequences, less than 40% recorded once. Peripheral blood genomic DNA, not sorted cells or RNA, was the template. The receptor's source is a human donor with a blood cancer. The sample consisted of blood.

The CDR3 sequence is CASSRQAGALYGYTF. CDR3 sequence (DNA): TGTGCCAGCAGTCGGCAAGCAGGGGCCCTCTATGGCTACACCTTC. V is TRBV12-3 or TRBV12-4 and J is TRBJ1-2, with D perhaps matching TRBD1 (6 bases). The CDR3 length is 15 residues. Trimming shortened V by 5 bases and J by 4 bases, and 17 bases separated the two germline ends.